Listed here is a single T cell receptor (beta chain). Its antigen remains unknown. The sample carries other DNA sequences with the same CDR3. The data originate from a study of CD8+ T cells in alopecia areata. Whole-study findings and limits: Sharing of TCRs across patients appeared less clear than in mice, possibly for HLA-related reasons. Scalp lesions, especially in alopecia totalis/universalis, had higher clonality than normal scalp.

The CDR3 consists of 13 residues. The V end was cut by 0 bases, the J end by 1 base, with 5 bases between. Looked up from germline, CDR1 is SGHRS and CDR2 is YFSETQ. RNA, once extracted, was reverse transcribed into cDNA for use as the sequencing template. Generated by immunoSEQ multiplex PCR, the TCRdb table keeps only in-frame clones and is missing some. The table records fewer than 200,000 clones, approximately 59% of them present only once. This sample comprised CD4+ T cells sorted from blood, obtained at week 0. This chain uses TRBV5-1 with TRBJ2-7; TRBD1 is a possible D gene (5 bases). This sequence was found in a human donor with alopecia areata. CDR3 sequence (DNA): TGCGCCAGCAGCTTGGCAGGGTCCTACGAGCAGTACTTC. This gives the protein CASSLAGSYEQYF.